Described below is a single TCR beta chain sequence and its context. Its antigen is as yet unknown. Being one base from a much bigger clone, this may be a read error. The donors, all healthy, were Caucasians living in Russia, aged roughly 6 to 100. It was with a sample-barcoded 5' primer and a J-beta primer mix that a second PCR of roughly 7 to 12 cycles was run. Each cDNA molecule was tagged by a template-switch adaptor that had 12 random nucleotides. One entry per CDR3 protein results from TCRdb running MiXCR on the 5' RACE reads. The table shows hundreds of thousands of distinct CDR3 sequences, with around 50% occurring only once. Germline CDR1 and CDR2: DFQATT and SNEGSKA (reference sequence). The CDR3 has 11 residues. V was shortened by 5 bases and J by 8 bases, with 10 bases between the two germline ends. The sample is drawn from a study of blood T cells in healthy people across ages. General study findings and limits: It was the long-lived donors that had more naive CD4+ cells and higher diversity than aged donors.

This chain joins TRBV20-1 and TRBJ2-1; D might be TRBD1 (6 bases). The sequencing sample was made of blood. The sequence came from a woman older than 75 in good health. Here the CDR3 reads CSAGRGDEQFF. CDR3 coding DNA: TGCAGTGCTGGCAGGGGAGATGAGCAGTTCTTC.